These 23 T cell receptor beta chains originate from one sample sequenced in a study of blood T cell repertoires in COVID-19. The repertoire was sequenced with immunoSEQ multiplex PCR; TCRdb's copy has only in-frame clones and lacks some. The repertoire holds 120,000 to 150,000 clones, with roughly 81% as singletons. Sequencing used peripheral blood. The source of these receptors is a human donor with acute or convalescent COVID-19. The donor label of this sample is uncertain.

The chain couples TRBV9 to TRBJ2-2; 7 bases agree with TRBD1. Germline trimming cut 6 bases from V and 7 bases from J; bases unmatched to any gene: 6. The germline CDR1 and CDR2 sequences are SGDLS and YYNGEE. The CDR3 has 13 residues. This CDR3 reads CASTKGGSGELFF. DNA of the CDR3: TGTGCCAGCACGAAAGGGGGCAGCGGGGAGCTGTTTTTT.

The chain joins TRBV24-1 to TRBJ1-2; tentatively, D is TRBD1 (6 bases). The V end lost 2 bases, the J end lost 4 bases, and 7 bases lay between the germline ends. This CDR3 has 13 amino acids. Germline lookup yields CDR1 KGHDR and CDR2 SFDVKD. CDR3 amino acids: CATSDYRAYGYTF. The CDR3 DNA follows: TGTGCCACCAGTGATTACAGGGCCTATGGCTACACCTTC.

The V and J genes are TRBV3-1 (or the pseudogene TRBV3-2) and TRBJ2-3; D perhaps matches TRBD1 (6 bases). Germline CDR1 is LGHDT and CDR2 is YNNKEL (reference sequence). This CDR3 region has 17 residues. V shed 4 bases and J shed 1 base, with 18 bases lying between them. CDR3 in DNA: TGTGCCAGCAGCCTGTCGGGGCAGGGGATGGGCACAGATACGCAGTATTTT. It yields the protein CASSLSGQGMGTDTQYF.

The V and J genes are TRBV2 and TRBJ2-5; 9 nucleotides match TRBD2. J was trimmed by 3 bases and V by 6 bases; bases with no gene match: 8. The CDR3 contains 15 residues. Germline CDR1 reads SNHLY; CDR2 reads FYNNEI. CDR3 nucleotides: TGTGCCAGCAGGGCCCCAATAGCGGGGGAAGAGACCCAGTACTTC. Translation: CASRAPIAGEETQYF. The variable domain in full, completed from reference TRBV2 and TRBJ2-5, reads EPEVTQTPSHQVTQMGQEVILRCVPISNHLYFYWYRQILGQKVEFLVSFYNNEISEKSEIFDDQFSVERPDGSNFTLKIRSTKLEDSAMYFCASRAPIAGEETQYFGPGTRLLVL.

The rearrangement links TRBV12-3 or TRBV12-4 to TRBJ2-7; TRBD2 might be the D (6 bases). V lost 5 bases and J 6 bases, leaving 11 bases between the germline ends. The CDR3 runs to 12 residues. The CDR3 nucleotides read TGTGCCAGCAGTCCCGGGGGTGGCGAGCAGTACGTC. Protein sequence: CASSPGGGEQYV.

The V gene is TRBV27, the J gene TRBJ1-5; D unresolved. The CDR3 totals 15 residues. Germline V gene lookup returns CDR1 MNHEY and CDR2 SMNVEV (reference sequence). Trimming removed 2 bases from V and 0 bases from J, with 8 bases in between. DNA for the CDR3: TGTGCCAGCAGTTTACGGGGAGGTAGCAATCAGCCCCAGCATTTT. Protein: CASSLRGGSNQPQHF.

The chain is built from TRBV5-1 and TRBJ1-2, with D perhaps TRBD1 (6 bases). V lost 3 bases to trimming and J lost 6 bases, with 12 bases between them. Germline CDR1 reads SGHRS; CDR2 reads YFSETQ. CDR3 length: 13 residues. In DNA form, the CDR3 reads TGCGCCAGCAGCTACGGGACACCAGATGGCTACACCTTC. As protein: CASSYGTPDGYTF.

This clone was seen only once. In DNA, the CDR3 is TGTGCCAGCAGCCTCACAGGGGGCCCCGGGGGACCCCTCCACTTT. Protein sequence: CASSLTGGPGGPLHF. The chain uses TRBV3-1 (or the pseudogene TRBV3-2) and TRBJ1-6, with TRBD1 matching 9 bases. Germline V CDR1 and CDR2: LGHDT, YNNKEL (reference sequence). The CDR3 is 15 residues long. Trimming cost V 4 bases and J 12 bases; bases outside gene matches: 10.

The chain joins TRBV18 to TRBJ2-2; no clear D gene. Germline V gives CDR1 KGHSH, CDR2 LQKENI. With 2 bases removed from V and 3 bases from J, the gap between germline ends came to 10 bases. The length of the CDR3 is 15 residues. CDR3 nucleotides: TGTGCCAGCTCACCAAGACACAGTTACACCGGGGAGCTGTTTTTT. It codes for CASSPRHSYTGELFF.

In the case of this clone: This CDR3 is also generated by other DNA sequences in the sample. CDR3 sequence (DNA): TGTGCCAGCAGTTATCCCGGGACAGATACGCAGTATTTT. Translated: CASSYPGTDTQYF. V usage is TRBV6-5 and J usage is TRBJ2-3; D is unresolved. V was cut by 3 bases and J by 3 bases, with 7 bases left in between. The germline V gene encodes CDR1 MNHEY and CDR2 SVGAGI. CDR3 length: 13 residues.

The chain carries TRBV19 and TRBJ1-2, with 11 bases aligning to TRBD1. Looked up from germline, CDR1 is LNHDA and CDR2 is SQIVND (reference sequence). The CDR3 has 15 amino acids. Trimming cost V 3 bases and J 4 bases; bases outside gene matches: 4. CDR3 in amino acids: CASSMGGTGGYGYTF. The CDR3 region has the DNA TGTGCCAGTAGTATGGGTGGGACAGGGGGCTATGGCTACACCTTC.

The chain links TRBV6-1 to TRBJ1-5; possibly TRBD1 for D (5 bases). V was cut by 0 bases and J by 2 bases, with 14 bases left in between. Germline V gene sequence: CDR1 MNHNS, CDR2 SASEGT. The CDR3 contains 17 residues. The chain's CDR3 is CASSEARGFAGNQPQHF. CDR3 nucleotides: TGTGCCAGCAGTGAAGCGCGGGGGTTCGCGGGCAATCAGCCCCAGCATTTT.

This chain uses TRBV5-1 with TRBJ1-1; no reliable D call. CDR1 SGHRS and CDR2 YFSETQ come from the germline V gene. The CDR3 covers 15 residues. Deletions cut 0 bases from V and 4 bases from J, with 13 bases between. The CDR3 DNA reads as TGCGCCAGCAGCTTGGCTTTCGGAGTGAGCACTGAAGCTTTCTTT. Translated: CASSLAFGVSTEAFF.

V is TRBV3-1 (or the pseudogene TRBV3-2) and J is TRBJ1-6; perhaps TRBD1 as D (5 bases). Trimming shortened V by 4 bases and J by 7 bases, and 17 bases separated the two germline ends. The CDR3 is made up of 16 amino acids. Germline CDR1 reads LGHDT; CDR2 reads YNNKEL (reference sequence). CDR3 DNA sequence: TGTGCCAGCAGCCGCTATGTGGGGGGAAGGAATTCACCCCTCCACTTT. It encodes CASSRYVGGRNSPLHF.

The chain employs TRBV19 and TRBJ1-4; a possible D gene is TRBD1 (6 bases). The V end lost 5 bases, the J end lost 2 bases, and 12 bases lay between the germline ends. CDR1 is LNHDA, CDR2 SQIVND, per germline (reference sequence). CDR3 length equals 15 residues. The CDR3 DNA follows: TGTGCCAGTAGTGCCGCGGGGGCCACTAATGAAAAACTGTTTTTT. Encoded protein: CASSAAGATNEKLFF.

The rearrangement uses TRBV19 and TRBJ1-1, with 7 bases identical to TRBD1. In germline, CDR1 is LNHDA, CDR2 SQIVND (reference sequence). The CDR3 has 16 residues. V shed 4 bases and J 0 bases; nucleotides not matched to a gene: 8. The CDR3 is CASSRAGGSVNTEAFF. The CDR3 DNA follows: TGTGCCAGTAGTAGGGCAGGGGGTTCGGTGAACACTGAAGCTTTCTTT.

This rearrangement joins TRBV5-1 to TRBJ1-3; D ambiguous. Germline loops: CDR1 SGHRS, CDR2 YFSETQ. The CDR3 is made up of 15 amino acids. The ends were cut back, 3 bases at V and 0 bases at J, with 10 bases in the middle. CDR3 region: CASSSTGSSGNTIYF. The CDR3 nucleotides read TGCGCCAGCAGCTCGACGGGAAGCTCTGGAAACACCATATATTTT.

The chain is built from TRBV12-3 or TRBV12-4 and TRBJ1-2; possible D gene TRBD1, 6 bases. CDR3 size: 13 residues. V lost 3 bases, J lost 4 bases, and 9 bases lay in between. The CDR3 DNA follows: TGTGCCAGCAGTTTCACAGGGAGCTATGGCTACACCTTC. This sequence encodes CASSFTGSYGYTF.

The V gene is TRBV4-1, the J gene TRBJ1-1; no definite D call. CDR3 length: 14 residues. Trimming left V 0 bases short and J 1 base short, with 6 bases between. The germline V gene encodes CDR1 MGHRA and CDR2 YSYEKL. The CDR3 bases are TGCGCCAGCAGCCAAGATGTCAGGAACACTGAAGCTTTCTTT. The encoded protein is CASSQDVRNTEAFF.

This clone came up a few times. The J gene is TRBJ2-2, the V gene TRBV19, with D hard to call. V was trimmed by 7 bases and J by 7 bases, leaving 16 bases between them. The germline gives CDR1 LNHDA, CDR2 SQIVND (reference sequence). This CDR3 spans 14 amino acids. CDR3 nucleotides: TGTGCCAGTACCCCGGAGAGTGTGGTCGGGGAGCTGTTTTTT. Translated, it gives CASTPESVVGELFF. The variable domain in full, with the rest retrieved from reference TRBV19 and TRBJ2-2, is DGGITQSPKYLFRKEGQNVTLSCEQNLNHDAMYWYRQDPGQGLRLIYYSQIVNDFQKGDIAEGYSVSREKKESFPLTVTSAQKNPTAFYLCASTPESVVGELFFGEGSRLTVL.

A single count supports this clone. The chain combines TRBV30 with TRBJ2-6, with 11 positions matching TRBD2. The CDR3 spans 16 residues. In germline, CDR1 is GTSNPN, CDR2 SVGIG (reference sequence). The V segment lost 1 base and the J segment 2 bases; nucleotides outside the gene matches: 1. CDR3 loop: CAWSGGLAAGANVLTF. In DNA form, the CDR3 reads TGTGCCTGGAGTGGGGGACTAGCGGCTGGGGCCAACGTCCTGACTTTC.

V gene TRBV6-2 or TRBV6-3 combines with J gene TRBJ1-1; no clear D. Germline V gene sequence: CDR1 MNHEY, CDR2 SVGEGT. The length of the CDR3 is 14 residues. Trimming took 2 bases from V and 2 from J, leaving 9 bases between them. CDR3 coding DNA: TGTGCCAGCAGTTACGTCCGGGGTAACACTGAAGCTTTCTTT. The encoded protein is CASSYVRGNTEAFF.

The rearrangement uses TRBV19 and TRBJ2-7; 8 bases fit TRBD1. V was pared by 1 base and J by 5 bases, with 7 bases of the junction left unmatched. Germline lookup yields CDR1 LNHDA and CDR2 SQIVND (reference sequence). The CDR3 totals 15 residues. CDR3 sequence reads: CASSIVWDRFHEQYF. CDR3 DNA sequence: TGTGCCAGTAGTATAGTTTGGGACAGGTTCCACGAGCAGTACTTC.